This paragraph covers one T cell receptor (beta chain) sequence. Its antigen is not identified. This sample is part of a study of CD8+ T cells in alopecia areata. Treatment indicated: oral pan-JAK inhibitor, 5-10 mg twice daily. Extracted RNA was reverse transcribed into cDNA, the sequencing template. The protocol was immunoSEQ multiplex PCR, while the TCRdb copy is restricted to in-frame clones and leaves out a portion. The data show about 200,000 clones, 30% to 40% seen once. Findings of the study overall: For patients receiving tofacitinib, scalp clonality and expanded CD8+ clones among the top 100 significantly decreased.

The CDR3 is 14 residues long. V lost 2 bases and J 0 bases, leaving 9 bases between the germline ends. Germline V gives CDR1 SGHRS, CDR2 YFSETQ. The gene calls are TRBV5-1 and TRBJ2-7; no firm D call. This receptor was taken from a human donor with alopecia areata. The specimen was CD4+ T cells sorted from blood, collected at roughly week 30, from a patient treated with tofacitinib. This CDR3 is CASSFSAVSYEQYF. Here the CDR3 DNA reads TGCGCCAGCAGCTTTAGTGCAGTCTCCTACGAGCAGTACTTC.